This is a list of T cell receptor beta chains from one sample in a study of blood T cell repertoires in COVID-19. TCRdb keeps only in-frame clones here, not all; method: immunoSEQ multiplex PCR. The sample shows 25,000 to 30,000 clones, roughly nine tenths of them seen only once. Input material: peripheral blood. The receptor source for this set is a human donor in a cohort sampled during active COVID-19. The CDR3 runs from the conserved cysteine through the conserved F or W. Fields, in order: J gene, clone size, V gene, D gene, CDR3 protein, CDR3 DNA. The D gene is left open where the match is weak. Only part of the rows carry a size: once, few, many, or a class if the clone is expanded.

J gene: TRBJ2-3; clone size: NA; V gene: TRBV4-2; D gene: TRBD2; CDR3 protein: CASSQGGGGGTDTQYF; CDR3 DNA: TGTGCCAGCAGCCAAGGAGGTGGGGGGGGCACAGATACGCAGTATTTT
J gene: TRBJ2-2; clone size: once; V gene: TRBV9; D gene: TRBD1; CDR3 protein: CASSVGTGGGGELFF; CDR3 DNA: TGTGCCAGCAGCGTAGGGACAGGGGGCGGCGGGGAGCTGTTTTTT
J gene: TRBJ2-7; clone size: NA; V gene: TRBV18; D gene: TRBD2; CDR3 protein: CASSPSGGSYEQYF; CDR3 DNA: TGTGCCAGCTCACCAAGCGGGGGTTCCTACGAGCAGTACTTC
J gene: TRBJ1-4; clone size: NA; V gene: TRBV19; D gene: NA; CDR3 protein: CASRQNPATNEKLFF; CDR3 DNA: TGTGCCAGCAGACAGAACCCAGCAACTAATGAAAAACTGTTTTTT
J gene: TRBJ2-2; clone size: NA; V gene: TRBV12-3/TRBV12-4; D gene: NA; CDR3 protein: CASSLLGAGELFF; CDR3 DNA: TGTGCCAGCAGTTTGCTTGGAGCCGGGGAGCTGTTTTTT
J gene: TRBJ1-1; clone size: NA; V gene: TRBV19; D gene: NA; CDR3 protein: CASSTGIRITEAFF; CDR3 DNA: TGTGCCAGTAGTACAGGGATAAGGATCACTGAAGCTTTCTTT
J gene: TRBJ2-7; clone size: NA; V gene: TRBV2; D gene: TRBD1; CDR3 protein: CASRAGTGAHEQYF; CDR3 DNA: TGTGCCAGCAGGGCCGGGACAGGGGCGCACGAGCAGTACTTC
J gene: TRBJ1-1; clone size: NA; V gene: TRBV5-6; D gene: TRBD1; CDR3 protein: CASSLGGQYNTEAFF; CDR3 DNA: TGTGCCAGCAGCTTGGGGGGACAGTATAACACTGAAGCTTTCTTT
J gene: TRBJ1-1; clone size: NA; V gene: TRBV19; D gene: TRBD1; CDR3 protein: CASSHVRAGGARTEAFF; CDR3 DNA: TGTGCCAGTAGTCACGTGAGGGCAGGGGGCGCGAGAACTGAAGCTTTCTTT
J gene: TRBJ2-7; clone size: NA; V gene: TRBV7-8; D gene: TRBD2; CDR3 protein: CASSQERGSSYEQYF; CDR3 DNA: TGTGCCAGCAGCCAAGAGCGGGGGAGCTCCTACGAGCAGTACTTC
J gene: TRBJ2-3; clone size: NA; V gene: TRBV5-4; D gene: TRBD2; CDR3 protein: CASSLNETSGGPRDTQYF; CDR3 DNA: TGTGCCAGCAGCTTGAACGAGACTAGCGGGGGCCCAAGAGATACGCAGTATTTT
J gene: TRBJ1-1; clone size: few; V gene: TRBV7-9; D gene: NA; CDR3 protein: CASSLRSYTEAFF; CDR3 DNA: TGTGCCAGCAGCCTTAGATCATACACTGAAGCTTTCTTT
J gene: TRBJ2-3; clone size: NA; V gene: TRBV3-1/TRBV3-2; D gene: TRBD2; CDR3 protein: CASSRKSPRLAGKWIDTQYF; CDR3 DNA: TGTGCCAGCAGCCGAAAGTCCCCCCGACTAGCGGGGAAGTGGATAGATACGCAGTATTTT
J gene: TRBJ2-1; clone size: NA; V gene: TRBV12-5; D gene: TRBD1; CDR3 protein: CASEGQGSYNEQFF; CDR3 DNA: TGTGCTAGTGAGGGACAGGGCTCCTACAATGAGCAGTTCTTC
J gene: TRBJ2-5; clone size: NA; V gene: TRBV30; D gene: TRBD2; CDR3 protein: CAGSSGGGETQYF; CDR3 DNA: TGTGCCGGCTCTAGCGGGGGTGGAGAGACCCAGTACTTC
J gene: TRBJ2-2; clone size: NA; V gene: TRBV6-1; D gene: NA; CDR3 protein: CASSVGAGSLDTGELFF; CDR3 DNA: TGTGCCAGCAGTGTTGGGGCGGGGAGTCTTGACACCGGGGAGCTGTTTTTT
J gene: TRBJ1-1; clone size: NA; V gene: TRBV6-5; D gene: TRBD1; CDR3 protein: CASSRPGQHTEAFF; CDR3 DNA: TGTGCCAGCAGTCGACCGGGACAGCACACTGAAGCTTTCTTT
J gene: TRBJ1-1; clone size: NA; V gene: TRBV11-2; D gene: TRBD1; CDR3 protein: CASSPRTGVTEAFF; CDR3 DNA: TGTGCCAGCAGCCCCCGGACAGGGGTCACTGAAGCTTTCTTT
J gene: TRBJ2-1; clone size: NA; V gene: TRBV7-9; D gene: NA; CDR3 protein: CASSLVPSEQFF; CDR3 DNA: TGTGCCAGCAGCTTAGTTCCGTCTGAGCAGTTCTTC
J gene: TRBJ1-5; clone size: few; V gene: TRBV20-1; D gene: NA; CDR3 protein: CSASGGSGQPQHF; CDR3 DNA: TGCAGTGCTAGTGGGGGAAGCGGTCAGCCCCAGCATTTT
J gene: TRBJ2-2; clone size: NA; V gene: TRBV7-2; D gene: TRBD1; CDR3 protein: CASSLRGGTGSTGELFF; CDR3 DNA: TGTGCCAGCAGCTTAAGAGGGGGGACAGGGAGTACCGGGGAGCTGTTTTTT
J gene: TRBJ1-5; clone size: few; V gene: TRBV2; D gene: NA; CDR3 protein: CASSVRLGHEEPQHF; CDR3 DNA: TGTGCCAGCAGTGTTAGACTGGGACATGAGGAGCCCCAGCATTTT
J gene: TRBJ2-2; clone size: NA; V gene: TRBV11-3; D gene: NA; CDR3 protein: CASSARGLGGELFF; CDR3 DNA: TGTGCCAGCAGCGCCAGGGGTCTCGGCGGGGAGCTGTTTTTT
J gene: TRBJ2-3; clone size: NA; V gene: TRBV9; D gene: TRBD2; CDR3 protein: CASSVERRGGATDTQYF; CDR3 DNA: TGTGCCAGCAGCGTAGAAAGGCGGGGGGGCGCCACAGATACGCAGTATTTT
J gene: TRBJ2-7; clone size: NA; V gene: TRBV28; D gene: NA; CDR3 protein: CASRVAPNYEQYF; CDR3 DNA: TGTGCCAGCAGGGTTGCGCCAAACTACGAGCAGTACTTC
J gene: TRBJ2-2; clone size: NA; V gene: TRBV6-5; D gene: NA; CDR3 protein: CASLGQANTGELFF; CDR3 DNA: TGTGCCAGCTTAGGTCAGGCGAACACCGGGGAGCTGTTTTTT
J gene: TRBJ1-3; clone size: NA; V gene: TRBV5-5; D gene: TRBD1; CDR3 protein: CASSLETGRNTIYF; CDR3 DNA: TGTGCCAGCAGCTTGGAGACAGGGCGGAACACCATATATTTT
J gene: TRBJ2-5; clone size: NA; V gene: TRBV5-1; D gene: TRBD1; CDR3 protein: CASSLGQGVVETQYF; CDR3 DNA: TGCGCCAGCAGCTTGGGGCAGGGGGTAGTAGAGACCCAGTACTTC
J gene: TRBJ2-5; clone size: NA; V gene: TRBV19; D gene: TRBD1; CDR3 protein: CASSGQVQETQYF; CDR3 DNA: TGTGCCAGTAGTGGACAGGTCCAAGAGACCCAGTACTTC
J gene: TRBJ2-3; clone size: NA; V gene: TRBV30; D gene: TRBD2; CDR3 protein: CAWRGLAGGKKYF; CDR3 DNA: TGTGCCTGGCGTGGACTAGCGGGGGGGAAAAAGTATTTT